This passage covers 14 T cell receptor beta chains from one sample sequenced in a study of T cell changes during pregnancy in multiple sclerosis. Assay: immunoSEQ multiplex PCR; the TCRdb copy retains only in-frame clones and omits some. The sample consists of about 44,000 clones, nearly 90% of them appearing once. The specimen was CD4+ T cells from peripheral blood mononuclear cells, collected after pregnancy. These receptors were taken from a female donor with multiple sclerosis, enrolled in a pregnancy study.

This clone was counted between two and nine times. V is TRBV19 and J is TRBJ1-1; 12 bases are shared with TRBD1. CDR1 is LNHDA and CDR2 is SQIVND in the germline V gene (reference sequence). The junction had 5 bases not matched to a gene; V was cut back by 5 bases and J by 4 bases. The CDR3 has 15 amino acids. The CDR3 DNA is TGTGCCAGTAGTGTGCAGGGACAGGGGGCCACTGAAGCTTTCTTT. Its protein is CASSVQGQGATEAFF.

The rearrangement uses TRBV15 and TRBJ2-1; 8 bases fit TRBD1. CDR1 and CDR2 from the germline V gene are LNHNV and YYDKDF (reference sequence). The CDR3 extends over 15 amino acids. V lost 4 bases and J lost 1; bases outside the gene matches: 3. CDR3 amino acids: CATSINRGSYNEQFF. The CDR3 DNA reads as TGTGCCACCAGCATCAACAGGGGGTCCTACAATGAGCAGTTCTTC.

The genes are TRBV10-3 and TRBJ1-5; the D gene is possibly TRBD1 (5 bases). CDR1 is ENHRY, CDR2 SYGVKD, per germline. This CDR3 is 14 amino acids long. Trimming pared 2 bases from V and 4 bases from J, leaving 9 bases between. In DNA, the CDR3 is TGTGCCATCAGTGAGGGGGGGAATAATCAGCCCCAGCATTTT. Translated: CAISEGGNNQPQHF.

The rearrangement links TRBV12-5 to TRBJ2-2; TRBD1 agrees at 8 bases. The germline gives CDR1 LGHNT, CDR2 FRNRAP. The J segment lost 4 bases and the V segment lost 5 bases, leaving 3 bases of the junction unmatched. CDR3 size: 14 residues. The DNA of the CDR3 is TGTGCTAGTGGTCGCCAGGGGGCCACCGGGGAGCTGTTTTTT. Translated, it gives CASGRQGATGELFF.

This sequence joins TRBV18 and TRBJ1-5, with a possible D match to TRBD1 (5 bases). The CDR3 length is 18 residues. V lost 0 bases and J 0 bases, leaving 15 bases between the germline ends. Germline loops: CDR1 KGHSH, CDR2 LQKENI. The CDR3 here is CASSPPMSGSISNQPQHF. The CDR3 DNA is TGTGCCAGCTCACCACCTATGTCAGGGTCGATTAGCAATCAGCCCCAGCATTTT.

This CDR3 reads CASSFFSSGSDQYF. In nucleotides, the CDR3 is TGTGCCAGCAGCTTCTTTTCCAGCGGGAGTGATCAGTACTTC. V usage is TRBV11-1 and J usage is TRBJ2-7; 8 nucleotides agree with TRBD2. The germline V gene encodes CDR1 SGHAT and CDR2 FQDESV (reference sequence). V was clipped by 3 bases and J by 10 bases; unmatched bases: 11. The CDR3 length is 14 residues. Together with reference TRBV11-1 and TRBJ2-7, the CDR3 gives the full variable domain: EAEVAQSPRYKITEKSQAVAFWCDPISGHATLYWYRQILGQGPELLVQFQDESVVDDSQLPKDRFSAERLKGVDSTLKIQPAELGDSAMYLCASSFFSSGSDQYFGPGTRLTVT.

The V gene is TRBV5-1, the J gene TRBJ1-1, with 7 bases identical to TRBD1. V shed 0 bases, J shed 3 bases, and the junction held 2 bases outside the gene matches. This CDR3 is 14 amino acids long. The V gene's germline CDR1 is SGHRS and CDR2 YFSETQ. The CDR3 spells CASSLARGDTEAFF. In DNA, the CDR3 is TGCGCCAGCAGCTTGGCCAGGGGGGACACTGAAGCTTTCTTT. Together with reference TRBV5-1 and TRBJ1-1, the CDR3 gives the full variable domain: KAGVTQTPRYLIKTRGQQVTLSCSPISGHRSVSWYQQTPGQGLQFLFEYFSETQRNKGNFPGRFSGRQFSNSRSEMNVSTLELGDSALYLCASSLARGDTEAFFGQGTRLTVV.

The chain is built from TRBV19 and TRBJ1-5, with no clear D. CDR1 is LNHDA and CDR2 is SQIVND in the germline V gene (reference sequence). The CDR3 has 14 residues. Trimming stripped 5 bases from V and 3 bases from J, with 11 bases between. CDR3 nucleotide sequence: TGTGCCAGTAGTCGATCAGTTGACAATCAGCCCCAGCATTTT. This encodes CASSRSVDNQPQHF.

J is TRBJ1-3 and V is TRBV18; TRBD1 is a possible D gene (6 bases). The CDR3 loop spans 18 amino acids. Trimming cost V 1 base and J 0 bases, with 16 bases left between them. CDR1 KGHSH and CDR2 LQKENI come from the germline V gene. CDR3 residues: CASSPLSLARGSGNTIYF. The CDR3 DNA reads TGTGCCAGCTCACCACTTTCTCTTGCCAGGGGCTCTGGAAACACCATATATTTT.

Only one count was recorded for this clone. The chain combines TRBV23-1 with TRBJ2-7; 7 bases are a match to TRBD2. TRBV23-1 is an ORF, with its function uncertain. CDR3 length equals 15 residues. Trimming at V came to 3 bases and at J to 1 base, leaving 6 bases not matched to a gene. CDR3 sequence: CASSHVGGPSYEQYF. Written as DNA, the CDR3 is TGCGCCAGCAGTCACGTGGGAGGGCCATCCTACGAGCAGTACTTC.

This clone was recorded once. The V call is TRBV5-1, the J call TRBJ2-5; D might be TRBD2 (5 bases). Between the trimmed V and J ends, which lost 4 bases and 1 base, there was a span of 11 bases. The CDR3 covers 14 residues. In germline, CDR1 is SGHRS, CDR2 YFSETQ. The CDR3 nucleotides read TGCGCCAGCAGCCCGGGGTTTTTCCAAGAGACCCAGTACTTC. Amino acid sequence: CASSPGFFQETQYF.

V is TRBV11-1 and J is TRBJ1-1; 8 bases are a match to TRBD1. The CDR3 length is 14 residues. V shed 5 bases and J 2 bases; nucleotides not matched to a gene: 4. CDR1 is SGHAT and CDR2 is FQDESV in the germline V gene (reference sequence). Here the CDR3 DNA reads TGTGCCAGCAGCATCGACAGGGGTAACACTGAAGCTTTCTTT. It yields the protein CASSIDRGNTEAFF. The whole variable domain, filled in from reference TRBV11-1 and TRBJ1-1, reads EAEVAQSPRYKITEKSQAVAFWCDPISGHATLYWYRQILGQGPELLVQFQDESVVDDSQLPKDRFSAERLKGVDSTLKIQPAELGDSAMYLCASSIDRGNTEAFFGQGTRLTVV.

The chain joins TRBV9 to TRBJ2-3; D remains ambiguous. Between the trimmed V and J ends, which lost 0 bases and 4 bases, there was a span of 9 bases. Germline CDR1 is SGDLS and CDR2 is YYNGEE. The CDR3 has 14 residues. CDR3 in DNA: TGTGCCAGCAGCGTAGTAGATGCACCAGATACGCAGTATTTT. Amino acid sequence: CASSVVDAPDTQYF.

The CDR3 here is CASSFPGGSETQYF. The CDR3 nucleotides read TGTGCCAGCAGCTTCCCAGGGGGTAGCGAGACCCAGTACTTC. The V gene is TRBV7-9, the J gene TRBJ2-5; 7 bases fit TRBD1. This CDR3 comprises 14 residues. The V gene end was trimmed by 3 bases and the J gene end by 5 bases; junction bases not matched to a gene: 6. Germline V gives CDR1 SEHNR, CDR2 FQNEAQ (reference sequence).